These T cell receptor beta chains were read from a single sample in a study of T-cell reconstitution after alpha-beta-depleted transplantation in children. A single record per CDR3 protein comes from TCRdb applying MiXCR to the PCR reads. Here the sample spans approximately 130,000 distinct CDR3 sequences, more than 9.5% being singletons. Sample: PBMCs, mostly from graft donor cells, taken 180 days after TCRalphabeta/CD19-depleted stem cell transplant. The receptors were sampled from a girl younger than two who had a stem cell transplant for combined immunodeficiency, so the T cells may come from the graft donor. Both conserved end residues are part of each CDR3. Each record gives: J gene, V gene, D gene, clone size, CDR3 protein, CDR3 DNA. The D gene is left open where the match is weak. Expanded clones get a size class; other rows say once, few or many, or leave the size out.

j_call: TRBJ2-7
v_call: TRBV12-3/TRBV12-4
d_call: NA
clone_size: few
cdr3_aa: CASSLGGLGEQYF
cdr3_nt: TGTGCCAGCAGTTTGGGGGGGCTCGGCGAGCAGTACTTC

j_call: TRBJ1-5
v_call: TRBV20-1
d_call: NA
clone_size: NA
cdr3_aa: CSARDLGGYDNQPQHF
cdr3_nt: TGCAGTGCTAGAGATCTGGGGGGCTATGACAATCAGCCCCAGCATTTT

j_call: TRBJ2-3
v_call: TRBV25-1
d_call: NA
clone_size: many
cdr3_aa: CASSDWSSDYQLYPTDTQYF
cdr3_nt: TGTGCCAGCAGTGATTGGTCTTCGGACTACCAACTCTACCCCACAGATACGCAGTATTTT

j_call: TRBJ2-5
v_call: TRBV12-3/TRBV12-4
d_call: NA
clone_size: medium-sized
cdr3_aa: CASSLAGGQETQYF
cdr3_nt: TGTGCCAGCAGTTTAGCGGGGGGTCAAGAGACCCAGTACTTC

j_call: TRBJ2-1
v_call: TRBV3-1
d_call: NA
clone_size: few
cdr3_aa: CASSQDGRSRWQFF
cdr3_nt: TGTGCCAGCAGCCAAGATGGGAGGAGCCGGTGGCAGTTCTTC

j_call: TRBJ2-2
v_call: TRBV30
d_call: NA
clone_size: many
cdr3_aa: CAWARLANTGELFF
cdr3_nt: TGTGCCTGGGCCAGACTAGCGAACACCGGGGAGCTGTTTTTT

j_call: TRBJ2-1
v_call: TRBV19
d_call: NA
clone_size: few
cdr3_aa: CASSPHSGLYNEQFF
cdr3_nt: TGTGCCAGTAGCCCCCATAGCGGATTGTACAATGAGCAGTTCTTC

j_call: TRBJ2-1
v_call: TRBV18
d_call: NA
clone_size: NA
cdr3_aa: CASSPRSNRNEQFF
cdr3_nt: TGTGCCAGCTCACCCCGAAGCAACAGGAATGAGCAGTTCTTC

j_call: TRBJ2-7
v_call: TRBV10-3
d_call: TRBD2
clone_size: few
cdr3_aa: CAISDPSGRAPYEQYF
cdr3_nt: TGTGCCATCAGTGACCCTAGCGGGAGGGCCCCGTACGAGCAGTACTTC

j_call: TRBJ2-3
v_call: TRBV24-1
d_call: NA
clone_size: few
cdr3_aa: CATRVGDTQYF
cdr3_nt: TGTGCCACCAGGGTGGGGGATACGCAGTATTTT

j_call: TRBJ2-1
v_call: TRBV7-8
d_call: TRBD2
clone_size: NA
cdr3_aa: CASSWSSGRASEQFF
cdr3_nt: TGTGCCAGCAGCTGGTCTAGCGGGAGGGCCAGTGAGCAGTTCTTC

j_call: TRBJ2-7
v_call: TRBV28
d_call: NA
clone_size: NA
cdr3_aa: CASFGDSNPYEQYF
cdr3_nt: TGTGCCAGCTTTGGGGACTCCAATCCCTACGAGCAGTACTTC

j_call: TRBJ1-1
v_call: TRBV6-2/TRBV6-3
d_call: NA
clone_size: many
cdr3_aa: CASSPNRANGAFF
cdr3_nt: TGTGCCAGCAGCCCCAACAGGGCAAATGGAGCTTTCTTT